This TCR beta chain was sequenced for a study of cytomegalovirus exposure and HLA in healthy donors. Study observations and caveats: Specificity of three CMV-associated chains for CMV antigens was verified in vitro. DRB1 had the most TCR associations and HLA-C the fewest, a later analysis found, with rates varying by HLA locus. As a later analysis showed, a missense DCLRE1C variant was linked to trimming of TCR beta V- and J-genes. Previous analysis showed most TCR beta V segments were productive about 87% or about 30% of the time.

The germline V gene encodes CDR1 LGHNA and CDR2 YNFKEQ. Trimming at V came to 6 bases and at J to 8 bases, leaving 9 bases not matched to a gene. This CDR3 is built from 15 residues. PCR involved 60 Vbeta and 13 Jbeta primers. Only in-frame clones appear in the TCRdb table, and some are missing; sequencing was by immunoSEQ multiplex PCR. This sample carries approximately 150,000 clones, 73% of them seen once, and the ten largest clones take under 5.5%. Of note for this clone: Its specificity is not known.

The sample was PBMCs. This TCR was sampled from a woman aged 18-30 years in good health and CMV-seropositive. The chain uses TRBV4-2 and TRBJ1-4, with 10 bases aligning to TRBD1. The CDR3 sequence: CASSGTGTGDEKLFF. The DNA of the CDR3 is TGTGCCAGCAGTGGCACCGGGACAGGGGACGAAAAACTGTTTTTT.